These T cell receptor beta chains were read from a single sample in a study of T cell responses to AZD1222 COVID-19 vaccine. Generated by immunoSEQ multiplex PCR, the TCRdb table keeps only in-frame clones and is missing some. The sample has fewer than 120,000 clones, 85% to 90% seen once. The sequenced sample was peripheral blood, obtained 28 days after the second AZD1222 dose. These receptors originate from an adult who received the AZD1222 COVID-19 vaccine. CDR3s include the opening cysteine and the closing phenylalanine or tryptophan. A D gene is named only where the DNA matches it firmly. Expanded clones get a size class; other rows say once, few or many, or leave the size out.

v_gene	d_gene	j_gene	abundance	CDR3nt	CDR3aa
TRBV7-2	TRBD1	TRBJ1-4	.	TGTGCCAGCAGTGAACAGGGGGCGCGTGAAAAACTGTTTTTT	CASSEQGAREKLFF
TRBV6-5	.	TRBJ1-4	.	TGTGCCAGCAGCCCCCGGGACGGAAATGAAAAACTGTTTTTT	CASSPRDGNEKLFF
TRBV9	.	TRBJ1-5	.	TGTGCCAGCAGCGTCAGGGTGGATCAGCCCCAGCATTTT	CASSVRVDQPQHF
TRBV28	.	TRBJ2-2	.	TGTGCCAGCACCCCCGAGATCTGGGTAGGCACCGGGGAGCTGTTTTTT	CASTPEIWVGTGELFF
TRBV12-3/TRBV12-4	.	TRBJ2-1	.	TGTGCCAGCAGTCTCCTTTCGGGGGAAGTAGAGTTCTTC	CASSLLSGEVEFF
TRBV5-1	.	TRBJ1-4	.	TGCGCCAGCAGCTTGGAAGGGGAGAGACACGGGGAAAAACTGTTTTTT	CASSLEGERHGEKLFF
TRBV5-6	TRBD1	TRBJ1-1	.	TGTGCCAGCAGCTACAGGGGTGGAACTGAAGCTTTCTTT	CASSYRGGTEAFF
TRBV19	TRBD1	TRBJ1-2	.	TGTGCCAGTAGTGATCGGACAGGGGGCGGTATCTATGGCTACACCTTC	CASSDRTGGGIYGYTF
TRBV5-1	.	TRBJ2-7	.	TGCGCCAGCAGCTTGGACAGTACCACCTACGAGCAGTACTTC	CASSLDSTTYEQYF
TRBV12-3/TRBV12-4	.	TRBJ1-5	.	TGTGCCAGCAGTTTTGCCGGCAATCAGCCCCAGCATTTT	CASSFAGNQPQHF
TRBV5-4	TRBD2	TRBJ2-3	few	TGTGCCAGCAGCTTGGCGGGGGGGCGGTCGGATACGCAGTATTTT	CASSLAGGRSDTQYF
TRBV7-8	.	TRBJ1-3	.	TGTGCCAGCAGCTTAGGGAGGGTGAGAAACACCATATATTTT	CASSLGRVRNTIYF
TRBV6-5	.	TRBJ1-2	.	TGTGCCAGCTCCTCTAACTATGGCTACACCTTC	CASSSNYGYTF
TRBV5-1	.	TRBJ1-1	.	TGCGCCAGCAGCATACAAGAGAACACTGAAGCTTTCTTT	CASSIQENTEAFF
TRBV19	.	TRBJ2-7	.	TGTGCCAGTAGTATAGCATGGGACTCCTACGAGCAGTACTTC	CASSIAWDSYEQYF
TRBV7-2	.	TRBJ1-1	.	TGTGCCAGCAGCTTAGCGCTGGGGATCACTGAAGCTTTCTTT	CASSLALGITEAFF
TRBV6-1	.	TRBJ1-1	once	TGTGCCAGCAGTGAAAATGGGGCAGGGGACACTGAAGCTTTCTTT	CASSENGAGDTEAFF
TRBV4-1	.	TRBJ1-2	.	TGCGCCAGCAGCGCGAGGACGGATGGCTACACCTTC	CASSARTDGYTF
TRBV3-1/TRBV3-2	.	TRBJ1-5	.	TGTGCCAGCAGCCAATTATTAGGCAATCAGCCCCAGCATTTT	CASSQLLGNQPQHF
TRBV6-6	TRBD1	TRBJ1-5	.	TGTGCCAGCAGTCGCTCGCGACAGGGAAAGAGCAATCAGCCCCAGCATTTT	CASSRSRQGKSNQPQHF
TRBV2	TRBD1	TRBJ2-3	.	TGTGCCAGCAAACAGGGGAGCACAGATACGCAGTATTTT	CASKQGSTDTQYF
TRBV5-4	.	TRBJ2-3	once	TGTGCCAGCAGCTTGGACAGCACCAACACAGATACGCAGTATTTT	CASSLDSTNTDTQYF